Listed below are T cell receptor beta chains from one sample, sequenced in a study of T cell responses to AZD1222 COVID-19 vaccine. Method: immunoSEQ multiplex PCR; TCRdb's copy keeps in-frame clones and lacks some. The sample holds about 150,000 clones, about 87% seen once. The source was peripheral blood, collected on day 0 of AZD1222 vaccination. The receptors were sampled from an adult in good health. CDR3s include the opening cysteine and the closing phenylalanine or tryptophan. The D gene is left open where the match is weak. A row's size may be missing; if present it is once, few, many or a size class.

v_gene,d_gene,j_gene,abundance,CDR3nt,CDR3aa
TRBV5-4,NA,TRBJ2-1,NA,TGTGCCAGCAGCTTGGTTGGGGCACCGGGTAATGAGCAGTTCTTC,CASSLVGAPGNEQFF
TRBV6-1,TRBD2,TRBJ2-3,NA,TGTGCCAGCAGTGAACGACTAGCGGGGGGGCCAGGGCAGTATTTT,CASSERLAGGPGQYF
TRBV4-2,TRBD2,TRBJ2-7,NA,TGTGCCAGCAGCCAAGACTGGGGGGGGAGCTCCTACGAGCAGTACTTC,CASSQDWGGSSYEQYF
TRBV19,NA,TRBJ1-5,NA,TGTGCCAGTAGTATTTGGCAGGGTTTTGATCAGCCCCAGCATTTT,CASSIWQGFDQPQHF
TRBV15,NA,TRBJ2-2,NA,TGTGCCACCAGCAGAGAACAGACGAACACCGGGGAGCTGTTTTTT,CATSREQTNTGELFF
TRBV5-5,NA,TRBJ2-2,NA,TGTGCCAGCAGCTCCGGGACCGGTGTCAGTACCGGGGAGCTGTTTTTT,CASSSGTGVSTGELFF
TRBV11-1,NA,TRBJ1-3,NA,TGTGCCAGCAGCCTCAGGGCTAGCTCTGGAAACACCATATATTTT,CASSLRASSGNTIYF
TRBV19,NA,TRBJ1-2,NA,TGTGCCAGTAGTATCGCGGCGGGGGCGGCAGCGTGGTATGGCTACACCTTC,CASSIAAGAAAWYGYTF
TRBV19,TRBD1,TRBJ1-2,NA,TGTGCCAGTAGTAGAGACAGGGCAGAAGGCTACACCTTC,CASSRDRAEGYTF
TRBV28,TRBD2,TRBJ2-2,few,TGTGCCAGCACCGGGAGCGGGAGCACCGGGGAGCTGTTTTTT,CASTGSGSTGELFF
TRBV6-5,NA,TRBJ1-4,NA,TGTGCCAGCCGAGAAAGTGAGGGATTTAGGGAAAAACTGTTTTTT,CASRESEGFREKLFF
TRBV7-2,NA,TRBJ2-1,few,TGTGCCAGCAGCTTGACGGAAAACGTACAGAGTTACAATGAGCAGTTCTTC,CASSLTENVQSYNEQFF
TRBV19,NA,TRBJ2-4,NA,TGTGCCAGTAGTCCCGGCGCGGACGGGGCCAAAAACATTCAGTACTTC,CASSPGADGAKNIQYF
TRBV5-4,TRBD2,TRBJ2-1,NA,TGTGCCAGCACCTCCGAGCGGGGCTACAATGAGCAGTTCTTC,CASTSERGYNEQFF
TRBV29-1,NA,TRBJ1-1,NA,TGCAGCGTCCACCCCAGTAGGATTTCATCGAGCGCTTTCTTT,CSVHPSRISSSAFF
TRBV19,NA,TRBJ2-5,NA,TGTGCCAGTAGTAATAGGGGACAGACCCAGTACTTC,CASSNRGQTQYF
TRBV18,NA,TRBJ2-7,NA,TGTGCCAGCTCACCACTAGGAAACTACGAGCAGTACTTC,CASSPLGNYEQYF
TRBV27,TRBD1,TRBJ2-7,NA,TGTGCCAGCAGTTCCGGAAACCGGGACAGGGCCCACGAGCAGTACTTC,CASSSGNRDRAHEQYF
TRBV5-1,TRBD1,TRBJ1-2,once,TGCGCCAGCAGCCAATACACCGGGACAGAGACCTATGGCTACACCTTC,CASSQYTGTETYGYTF
TRBV5-1,TRBD2,TRBJ2-5,NA,TGCGCCAGCAGCTTGGGGCCTAGCGGGGGCCCCGTGACCCAGTACTTC,CASSLGPSGGPVTQYF
TRBV19,TRBD1,TRBJ2-2,NA,TGTGCCAGTAGTATCCAGGGGGCGGGCGGGGAGCTGTTTTTT,CASSIQGAGGELFF
TRBV28,NA,TRBJ1-6,NA,TGTGCCACCAGTTACGGACAGCGCTATTCACCCCTCCACTTT,CATSYGQRYSPLHF
TRBV4-2,TRBD2,TRBJ2-1,NA,TGTGCCAGCAGCCATGCTCTAGCGGGCGTGGAGGAGCAGTTCTTC,CASSHALAGVEEQFF
TRBV28,NA,TRBJ1-2,once,TGTGCCAGCAGTTTAAGAGGGTGGGCGGGCTACACCTTC,CASSLRGWAGYTF
TRBV6-6,NA,TRBJ1-4,NA,TGTGCCAGCAGTCCCCGGGGGGGAGGCGAAAAACTGTTTTTT,CASSPRGGGEKLFF
TRBV10-2,TRBD1,TRBJ1-1,NA,TGCGCCAGCACCTGGACAGGGATGAACACTGAAGCTTTCTTT,CASTWTGMNTEAFF
TRBV18,NA,TRBJ1-2,NA,TGTGCCAGCTCACCCGGAGCGGGGCCTAACCCTAACTATGGCTACACCTTC,CASSPGAGPNPNYGYTF
TRBV19,NA,TRBJ1-5,NA,TGTGCCAGTAGTATTCCCCATCCCACTCAGCCCCAGCATTTT,CASSIPHPTQPQHF
TRBV3-1/TRBV3-2,NA,TRBJ1-1,NA,TGTGCCAGCAGCCAAACTCTGGGGGGGAACACTGAAGCTTTCTTT,CASSQTLGGNTEAFF
TRBV10-3,TRBD1,TRBJ1-1,NA,TGTGCCATCAGTGGCCGGCTTCCAGGGGGTGAAGCTTTCTTT,CAISGRLPGGEAFF
TRBV19,NA,TRBJ1-5,NA,TGTGCCAGTAGTATTTCTCCGTTACAGCCCCAGCATTTT,CASSISPLQPQHF